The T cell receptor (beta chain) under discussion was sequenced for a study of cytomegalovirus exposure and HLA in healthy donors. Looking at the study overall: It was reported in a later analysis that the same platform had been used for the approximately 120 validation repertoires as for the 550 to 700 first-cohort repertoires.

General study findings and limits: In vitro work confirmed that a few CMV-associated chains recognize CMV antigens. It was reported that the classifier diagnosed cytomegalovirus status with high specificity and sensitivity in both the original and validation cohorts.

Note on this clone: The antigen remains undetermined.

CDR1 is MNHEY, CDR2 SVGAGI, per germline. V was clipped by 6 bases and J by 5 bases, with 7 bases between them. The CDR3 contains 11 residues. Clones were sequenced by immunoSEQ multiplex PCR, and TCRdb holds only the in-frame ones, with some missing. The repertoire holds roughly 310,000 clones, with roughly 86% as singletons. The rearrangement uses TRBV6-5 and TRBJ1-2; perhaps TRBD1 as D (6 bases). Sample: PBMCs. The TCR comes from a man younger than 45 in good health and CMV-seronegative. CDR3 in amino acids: CASSQGYGYTF. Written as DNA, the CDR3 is TGTGCCAGCAGCCAGGGGTATGGCTACACCTTC.